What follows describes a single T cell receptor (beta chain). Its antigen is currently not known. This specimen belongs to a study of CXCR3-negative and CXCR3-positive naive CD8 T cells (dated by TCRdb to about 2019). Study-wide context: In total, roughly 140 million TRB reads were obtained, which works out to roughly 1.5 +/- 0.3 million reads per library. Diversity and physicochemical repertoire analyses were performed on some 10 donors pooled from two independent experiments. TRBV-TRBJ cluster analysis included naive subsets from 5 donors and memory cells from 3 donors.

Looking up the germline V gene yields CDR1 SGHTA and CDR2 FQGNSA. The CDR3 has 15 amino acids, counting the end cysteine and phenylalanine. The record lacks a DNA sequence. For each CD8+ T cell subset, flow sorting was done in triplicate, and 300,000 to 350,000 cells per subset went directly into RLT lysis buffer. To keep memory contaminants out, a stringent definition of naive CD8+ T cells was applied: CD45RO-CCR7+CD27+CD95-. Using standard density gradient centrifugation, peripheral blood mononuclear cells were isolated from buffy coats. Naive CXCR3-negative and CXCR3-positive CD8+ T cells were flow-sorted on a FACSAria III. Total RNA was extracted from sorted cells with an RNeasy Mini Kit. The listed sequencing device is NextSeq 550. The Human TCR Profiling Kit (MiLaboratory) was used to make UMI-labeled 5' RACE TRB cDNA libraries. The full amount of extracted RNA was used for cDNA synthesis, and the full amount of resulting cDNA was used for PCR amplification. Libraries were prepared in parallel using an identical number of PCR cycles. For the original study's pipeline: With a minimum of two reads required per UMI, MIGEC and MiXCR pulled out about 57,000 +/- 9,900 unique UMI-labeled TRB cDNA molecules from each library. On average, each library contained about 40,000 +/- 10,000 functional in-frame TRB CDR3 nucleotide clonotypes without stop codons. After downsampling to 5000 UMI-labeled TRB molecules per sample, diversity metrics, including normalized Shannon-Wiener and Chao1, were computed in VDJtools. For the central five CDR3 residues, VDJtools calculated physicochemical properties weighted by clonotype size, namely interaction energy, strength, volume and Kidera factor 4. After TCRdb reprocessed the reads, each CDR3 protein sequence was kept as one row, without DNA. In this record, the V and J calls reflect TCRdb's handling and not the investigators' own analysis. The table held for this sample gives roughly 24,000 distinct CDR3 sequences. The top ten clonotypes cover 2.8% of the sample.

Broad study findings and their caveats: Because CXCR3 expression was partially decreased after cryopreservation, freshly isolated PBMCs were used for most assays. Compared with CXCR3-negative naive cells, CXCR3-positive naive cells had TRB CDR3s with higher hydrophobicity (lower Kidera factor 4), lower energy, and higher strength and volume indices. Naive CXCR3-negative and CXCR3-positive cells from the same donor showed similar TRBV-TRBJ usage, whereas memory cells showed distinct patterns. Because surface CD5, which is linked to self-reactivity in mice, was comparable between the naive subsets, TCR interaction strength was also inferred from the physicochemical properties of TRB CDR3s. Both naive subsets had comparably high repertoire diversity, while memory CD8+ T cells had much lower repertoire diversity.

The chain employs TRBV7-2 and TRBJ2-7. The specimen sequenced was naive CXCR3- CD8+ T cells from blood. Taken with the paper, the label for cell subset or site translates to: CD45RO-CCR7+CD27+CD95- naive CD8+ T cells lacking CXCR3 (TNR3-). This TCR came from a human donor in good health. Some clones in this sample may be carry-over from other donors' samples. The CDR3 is CASSLAVLESYEQYF. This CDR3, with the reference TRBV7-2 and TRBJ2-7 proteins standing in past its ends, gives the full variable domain GAGVSQSPSNKVTEKGKDVELRCDPISGHTALYWYRQSLGQGLEFLIYFQGNSAPDKSGLPSDRFSAERTGGSVSTLTIQRTQQEDSAVYLCASSLAVLESYEQYFGPGTRLTVT.